The 26 T cell receptor beta chains below all came from one sample that was sequenced in a study of persistence of HIV-infected CD4 T cells. For these TCRs, the target antigens are not known. This was the immunoSEQ version 4 assay in survey mode. Method: immunoSEQ multiplex PCR; TCRdb's copy keeps in-frame clones and lacks some. The repertoire holds approximately 35,000 clones, roughly 80% seen once, with approximately 1% in the top ten. Overlapping HIV-1 Gag 15-mer peptides at roughly 1 ug per peptide per mL were used. Memory cells lacking CD40L and CD69 with high CD45RO were sorted. The material sequenced was cultured CD4+ T cells from PBMCs, taken from a patient who received antiretroviral therapy. Every receptor here comes from an adult with HIV. The donor label of this sample is uncertain.

DNA for the CDR3: TGTGCCAGCAGTGAGGGGGGGGTAGGGGAAAAACTGTTTTTT. Amino acid sequence: CASSEGGVGEKLFF. The V and J genes are TRBV6-1 and TRBJ1-4, with D perhaps TRBD1 (5 bases). The V end was cut by 3 bases, the J end by 8 bases, with 13 bases between. This CDR3 has 14 amino acids. Germline CDR1 MNHNS, CDR2 SASEGT.

This clone was counted a single time. This chain uses TRBV18 with TRBJ1-2; D is unclear. The CDR3 has 11 amino acids. The V end lost 5 bases, the J end lost 8 bases, and 9 bases lay between the germline ends. CDR1 is KGHSH and CDR2 is LQKENI in the germline V gene. The DNA for the CDR3 is TGTGCCAGCTCAAGCACCGGCGGCTACACCTTC. Protein product: CASSSTGGYTF. Full variable domain (remainder filled in from reference TRBV18 and TRBJ1-2): NAGVMQNPRHLVRRRGQEARLRCSPMKGHSHVYWYRQLPEEGLKFMVYLQKENIIDESGMPKERFSAEFPKEGPSILRIQQVVRGDSAAYFCASSSTGGYTFGSGTRLTVV.

The chain carries TRBV7-2 and TRBJ2-1, with D perhaps matching TRBD1 (6 bases). The V and J ends lost 1 base and 5 bases respectively, with 9 bases between them. Germline CDR1 SGHTA, CDR2 FQGNSA. This CDR3 comprises 14 residues. The CDR3 DNA sequence: TGTGCCAGCAGCTTAGGGCCAGGGGACAATGAGCAGTTCTTC. This gives the protein CASSLGPGDNEQFF.

J is TRBJ1-4 and V is TRBV5-4; 7 nucleotides match TRBD1. Trimming at V came to 5 bases and at J to 7 bases, leaving 5 bases not matched to a gene. The CDR3 spans 13 residues. Germline-derived CDR1 and CDR2 are SGHNT and YYREEE (reference sequence). This chain's CDR3 is CASSFRQGEKLFF. The CDR3 DNA sequence: TGTGCCAGCAGTTTCCGACAGGGTGAAAAACTGTTTTTT.

The J gene is TRBJ1-1, the V gene TRBV5-5; D is undetermined. Trimming left V 0 bases short and J 1 base short, with 22 bases between. The CDR3 has 19 residues. The germline V gene has CDR1 SGHKS and CDR2 YYEKEE (reference sequence). The CDR3 region is CASSLGLSSVASRNTEAFF. The DNA for the CDR3 is TGTGCCAGCAGCTTGGGATTATCCTCAGTGGCTTCTCGGAACACTGAAGCTTTCTTT.

This clone occurred a few times. The chain uses TRBV10-1 and TRBJ1-6; D may be TRBD1 (6 bases). This CDR3 has 14 residues. In germline, CDR1 is WNHNN, CDR2 SYGVQD (reference sequence). V lost 5 bases to trimming and J lost 10 bases, with 15 bases between them. This chain's CDR3 is CASSSGRGNSPLHF. CDR3 DNA: TGCGCCAGCAGTTCCGGCAGGGGAAACTCACCCCTCCACTTT.

The rearrangement uses TRBV12-3 or TRBV12-4 and TRBJ1-2, with D maybe TRBD1 (5 bases). The CDR3 sequence is 13 residues long. The germline V and J ends were trimmed by 3 bases and 8 bases, with 13 bases remaining between them. The CDR3 nucleotides read TGTGCCAGCAGTTTTCCGGGGCAAGTAGGCTACACCTTC. The encoded protein is CASSFPGQVGYTF.

This clone has just a few counts. The chain carries TRBV6-2 or TRBV6-3 and TRBJ1-5; D ambiguous. The CDR3 length is 18 residues. Per the germline V gene, CDR1 is MNHEY and CDR2 is SVGEGT. V shed 5 bases and J shed 2 bases, with 22 bases lying between them. CDR3 nucleotide sequence: TGTGCCAGCAGTAACGGTAAAACCCCTTCAGTGGGCAATCAGCCCCAGCATTTT. Translated, it gives CASSNGKTPSVGNQPQHF.

The chain couples TRBV30 to TRBJ1-4; D is unclear. V was shortened by 2 bases and J by 5 bases, with 18 bases between the two germline ends. The CDR3 has 16 amino acids. Germline CDR1 GTSNPN, CDR2 SVGIG (reference sequence). The CDR3 region has the DNA TGTGCCTGGAGTTTGCGGGGATACCAAAAAAATGAAAAACTGTTTTTT. Protein product: CAWSLRGYQKNEKLFF.

The rearrangement joins TRBV27 to TRBJ2-3, with 15 bases lining up with TRBD2. V shed 6 bases, J shed 8 bases, and the junction held 9 bases outside the gene matches. Germline V gene lookup returns CDR1 MNHEY and CDR2 SMNVEV (reference sequence). The length of the CDR3 is 16 residues. The CDR3 here is CASRRGLAGGEGTQYF. The CDR3 nucleotides are TGTGCCAGCAGGAGGGGACTAGCGGGGGGAGAGGGTACGCAGTATTTT.

This clone was counted between two and nine times. CDR3 in DNA: TGCGCCAGCAGCCAAGCGGACAGGAATGGCTACACCTTC. It is translated as CASSQADRNGYTF. The rearrangement joins TRBV4-1 to TRBJ1-2; TRBD1 matches 7 bases. The germline V gene encodes CDR1 MGHRA and CDR2 YSYEKL. The V segment lost 1 base and the J segment 6 bases; nucleotides outside the gene matches: 2. The CDR3 contains 13 residues.

The chain joins TRBV7-9 to TRBJ1-2, with TRBD1 identical over 7 bases. V was pared by 6 bases and J by 4 bases, with 8 bases of the junction left unmatched. Germline CDR1 and CDR2: SEHNR and FQNEAQ (reference sequence). The CDR3 runs to 14 residues. Here the CDR3 DNA reads TGTGCCAGCAGTCCAGGGGGGCTGGGCTATGGCTACACCTTC. It translates to CASSPGGLGYGYTF.

This chain links TRBV5-4 with TRBJ2-6, with 8 bases that match TRBD1. Germline V gene sequence: CDR1 SGHNT, CDR2 YYREEE (reference sequence). Trimming removed 5 bases from V and 2 bases from J; junction bases left unmatched: 9. The CDR3 spans 17 residues. The CDR3 region has the DNA TGTGCCAGCAGACATGACAGGGGAAAGCCTGGGGCCAACGTCCTGACTTTC. It is translated as CASRHDRGKPGANVLTF.

The chain carries TRBV18 and TRBJ1-2; D remains ambiguous. Germline V CDR1 and CDR2: KGHSH, LQKENI. Trimming removed 1 base at V and 5 bases at J, with 8 bases between. This CDR3 comprises 13 residues. The CDR3 spells CASSPRSEYGYTF. CDR3 in DNA: TGTGCCAGCTCACCACGCTCAGAATATGGCTACACCTTC.

The V and J genes are TRBV30 and TRBJ2-6; D is possibly TRBD1 or TRBD2 (5 bases each). The germline CDR1 and CDR2 sequences are GTSNPN and SVGIG (reference sequence). V was trimmed by 6 bases and J by 0 bases, leaving 15 bases between them. The CDR3 is 16 amino acids. The CDR3 nucleotides are TGTGCCTGTACAATCGGGGCCTCCTCTGGGGCCAACGTCCTGACTTTC. Amino acid sequence: CACTIGASSGANVLTF.

The V gene is TRBV18, the J gene TRBJ1-2; D uncertain. The CDR3 is 16 amino acids. Germline CDR1 and CDR2: KGHSH and LQKENI. With 3 bases removed from V and 4 bases from J, the gap between germline ends came to 18 bases. The CDR3 bases are TGTGCCAGCTCACCCGGTCGGGCCGACTCGGGCTATGGCTACACCTTC. This sequence encodes CASSPGRADSGYGYTF.

The chain combines TRBV19 with TRBJ2-5; TRBD1 matches at 9 bases. J was trimmed by 5 bases and V by 0 bases; bases with no gene match: 1. The CDR3 totals 14 residues. Germline assignment: CDR1 LNHDA and CDR2 SQIVND (reference sequence). CDR3 coding DNA: TGTGCCAGTAGTATAGAGGACAGGGGCGAGACCCAGTACTTC. Protein product: CASSIEDRGETQYF.

The gene calls are TRBV7-9 and TRBJ1-5, with D perhaps matching TRBD1 (5 bases). The CDR3 sequence is 13 residues long. The germline gives CDR1 SEHNR, CDR2 FQNEAQ (reference sequence). V was shortened by 0 bases and J by 6 bases, with 6 bases between the two germline ends. The CDR3 nucleotides read TGTGCCAGCAGCTTAGCCGACAGTCAGCCCCAGCATTTT. Amino acid sequence: CASSLADSQPQHF.

The count of this clone is one. The chain combines TRBV28 with TRBJ1-6, with D unresolved. The V and J ends lost 2 bases and 7 bases respectively, with 9 bases between them. CDR3 length: 14 residues. CDR1 is MDHEN and CDR2 is SYDVKM in the germline V gene. The CDR3 region is CASSLERENSPLHF. The CDR3 DNA reads TGTGCCAGCAGTTTAGAACGGGAAAATTCACCCCTCCACTTT.

This clone was observed once. The chain couples TRBV30 to TRBJ1-6; no definite D call. The CDR3 runs to 13 residues. Trimming stripped 1 base from V and 5 bases from J, with 6 bases between. CDR1 and CDR2 from the germline V gene are GTSNPN and SVGIG (reference sequence). In nucleotides, the CDR3 is TGTGCCTGGAGTGGGCAGAATAATTCACCCCTCCACTTT. It is translated as CAWSGQNNSPLHF.

The chain recombines TRBV5-4 with TRBJ2-2, with D possibly matching TRBD2 (5 bases). The V end was cut by 4 bases, the J end by 6 bases, with 19 bases between. The CDR3 consists of 16 residues. Germline CDR1 SGHNT, CDR2 YYREEE (reference sequence). The CDR3 is CASSDPVGVFAGELFF. In nucleotides, the CDR3 is TGTGCCAGCAGCGACCCAGTCGGGGTATTCGCCGGGGAGCTGTTTTTT.

The gene calls are TRBV9 and TRBJ2-2; 7 positions match TRBD1. Unmatched junction bases numbered 6, after V lost 0 bases and J lost 7 bases. Germline V gene data show CDR1 as SGDLS and CDR2 as YYNGEE. The CDR3 spans 15 residues. The DNA for the CDR3 is TGTGCCAGCAGCGTAGGTCCCACAGGGGACGGGGAGCTGTTTTTT. Amino acids: CASSVGPTGDGELFF.

The V gene is TRBV5-1, the J gene TRBJ2-1; the D gene is possibly TRBD2 (7 bases). Germline CDR1 SGHRS, CDR2 YFSETQ. CDR3 length: 16 residues. Trimming took 4 bases from V and 2 from J, leaving 16 bases between them. Here the CDR3 DNA reads TGCGCCAGCAGCCTGGGAGGGGGGGCGGCCTACAATGAGCAGTTCTTC. This sequence encodes CASSLGGGAAYNEQFF.

This chain connects TRBV11-3 to TRBJ2-1; 15 bases line up with TRBD2. CDR3 length: 16 residues. The V and J ends lost 2 bases and 9 bases, in that order; junction bases with no gene match: 5. Germline lookup yields CDR1 SGHNT and CDR2 YENEEA. The chain's CDR3 is CASSLYGTSGGIEQFF. CDR3 sequence (DNA): TGTGCCAGCAGCTTATATGGGACTAGCGGGGGGATTGAGCAGTTCTTC.

This clone came up once. The V call is TRBV6-1, the J call TRBJ1-4, with D tentatively TRBD1 (5 bases). This CDR3 is built from 15 residues. V lost 0 bases and J 7 bases, leaving 12 bases between the germline ends. Germline V lookup: CDR1 MNHNS, CDR2 SASEGT. The CDR3 loop reads CASSEAGGAGEKLFF. The DNA of the CDR3 is TGTGCCAGCAGTGAAGCTGGTGGGGCCGGTGAAAAACTGTTTTTT.

The chain employs TRBV3-1 (or the pseudogene TRBV3-2) and TRBJ1-2; no definite D call. Trimming pared 1 base from V and 4 bases from J, leaving 4 bases between. This CDR3 has 12 residues. From germline, CDR1 is LGHDT and CDR2 YNNKEL (reference sequence). CDR3 nucleotides: TGTGCCAGCAGCCAAGCCAGCTATGGCTACACCTTC. Protein: CASSQASYGYTF.